Below, 13 T cell receptor beta chains from the same sample are listed, as sequenced in a study of cytomegalovirus exposure and HLA in healthy donors. The PCR had 60 Vbeta and 13 Jbeta primers. The table came from immunoSEQ multiplex PCR; TCRdb's copy has only in-frame clones and leaves some out. Here the sample spans 150,000 to 200,000 clones, around 76% being singletons. The sample comprised PBMCs. These receptor sequences come from a girl under 18 in good health and CMV-seropositive.

This clone has only a few counts. The rearrangement joins TRBV23-1 to TRBJ1-1; a possible D gene is TRBD1 (5 bases). TRBV23-1 carries the ORF label, with uncertain function. V was trimmed by 4 bases and J by 1 base, leaving 7 bases between them. The length of the CDR3 is 13 residues. Here the CDR3 DNA reads TGCGCCAGCAGTCCTACAGGGAACACTGAAGCTTTCTTT. Translating gives CASSPTGNTEAFF.

This clone was observed a handful of times. This chain links TRBV28 with TRBJ2-1, with D perhaps TRBD2 (5 bases). Trimming removed 2 bases at V and 5 bases at J, with 10 bases between. CDR3 size: 14 residues. Germline V gives CDR1 MDHEN, CDR2 SYDVKM. The CDR3 spells CASSLAKRNNEQFF. The DNA for the CDR3 is TGTGCCAGCAGTTTAGCCAAGCGGAACAATGAGCAGTTCTTC.

The J gene is TRBJ1-1, the V gene TRBV14, with D tentatively TRBD1 (5 bases). This CDR3 comprises 14 residues. Germline values: CDR1 SGHDN, CDR2 FVKESK. V dropped 2 bases and J dropped 4 bases, with 11 bases sitting between them. The DNA of the CDR3 is TGTGCCAGCAGCCAACTCGGGGGTGGCACTGAAGCTTTCTTT. It is translated as CASSQLGGGTEAFF. Full variable domain (missing parts from reference TRBV14 and TRBJ1-1): EAGVTQFPSHSVIEKGQTVTLRCDPISGHDNLYWYRRVMGKEIKFLLHFVKESKQDESGMPNNRFLAERTGGTYSTLKVQPAELEDSGVYFCASSQLGGGTEAFFGQGTRLTVV.

The chain recombines TRBV7-3 with TRBJ2-2; no clear D. With 1 base removed from V and 0 bases from J, the gap between germline ends came to 9 bases. This CDR3 has 16 residues. Germline V gene sequence: CDR1 SGHTA, CDR2 FQGTGA. In DNA, the CDR3 is TGTGCCAGCAGCTTAAATGCGCTAGCGAACACCGGGGAGCTGTTTTTT. Residues: CASSLNALANTGELFF.

This clone was observed a handful of times. This chain links TRBV9 with TRBJ2-5; 10 bases map to TRBD1. CDR1 SGDLS and CDR2 YYNGEE come from the germline V gene. After removal of 6 bases from V and 5 bases from J, the junction contained 7 bases not matched to a gene. The CDR3 runs 14 residues. CDR3 coding DNA: TGTGCCAGCAACCGACAGGGGGCGCGGGAGACCCAGTACTTC. It specifies CASNRQGARETQYF. The full variable domain, its missing parts supplied by reference TRBV9 and TRBJ2-5, is DSGVTQTPKHLITATGQRVTLRCSPRSGDLSVYWYQQSLDQGLQFLIQYYNGEERAKGNILERFSAQQFPDLHSELNLSSLELGDSALYFCASNRQGARETQYFGPGTRLLVL.

The chain combines TRBV11-1 with TRBJ2-2, with TRBD1 as a possible D gene (5 bases). Trimming cost V 3 bases and J 1 base, with 12 bases left between them. The CDR3 has 16 residues. Looked up from germline, CDR1 is SGHAT and CDR2 is FQDESV (reference sequence). The CDR3 loop reads CASSFSRTKNTGELFF. CDR3 in DNA: TGTGCCAGCAGCTTTTCACGGACAAAGAACACCGGGGAGCTGTTTTTT.

Remarks on this clone: Within the sample, other DNA sequences also encode this same CDR3. The rearrangement joins TRBV27 to TRBJ1-2; the D is unclear. Germline-derived CDR1 and CDR2 are MNHEY and SMNVEV (reference sequence). This CDR3 is 14 amino acids long. Trimming took 6 bases from V and 5 from J, leaving 16 bases between them. The CDR3 coding sequence is TGTGCCAGCAGCAATCTGGATAGCACTTATGGCTACACCTTC. Protein: CASSNLDSTYGYTF.

Comments on this clone: A read error may account for a junction end that differs from germline. This rearrangement joins TRBV7-7 to TRBJ2-7; TRBD1 matches at 9 bases. CDR1 is SSHAT, CDR2 FNYEAQ, per germline (reference sequence). The CDR3 runs to 13 residues. This chain's CDR3 is CASSLTGGYEQYF. The CDR3 DNA follows: TGTGCTAGCAGCCTGACAGGGGGCTACGAGCAGTACTTC.

This chain uses TRBV19 with TRBJ2-1; 8 bases map to TRBD1. The CDR3 contains 15 residues. The germline V gene has CDR1 LNHDA and CDR2 SQIVND (reference sequence). V shed 3 bases, J shed 6 bases, and the junction held 7 bases outside the gene matches. The CDR3 DNA reads TGTGCCAGTAGTATGGACAGGGTGGGAAGCAATGAGCAGTTCTTC. This encodes CASSMDRVGSNEQFF.

The J gene is TRBJ1-2, the V gene TRBV28, with TRBD1 matching 7 bases. CDR1 and CDR2 (germline): MDHEN, SYDVKM. The CDR3 extends over 13 amino acids. J lost 8 bases, V lost 7 bases, and 10 bases had no gene match. CDR3 amino acids: CASISRDRKGYTF. The CDR3 coding sequence is TGTGCCAGCATCAGCCGGGACAGAAAAGGCTACACCTTC.

The chain has TRBV27 and TRBJ2-7, with 9 nucleotides matching TRBD2. The junction had 10 bases not matched to a gene; V was cut back by 2 bases and J by 5 bases. Germline values: CDR1 MNHEY, CDR2 SMNVEV (reference sequence). This CDR3 region has 16 residues. DNA of the CDR3: TGTGCCAGCAGTTTACTAAGAGCGGGAGGCCCCAACGAGCAGTACTTC. Its translation: CASSLLRAGGPNEQYF.

This clone has more than one count but fewer than ten. The chain combines TRBV5-1 with TRBJ1-4; the match to TRBD1 covers 7 bases. The trim removed 4 bases at V and 5 bases at J, leaving 8 bases unmatched. The germline CDR1 and CDR2 sequences are SGHRS and YFSETQ. The CDR3 contains 15 residues. The CDR3 is CASSLLTGNNEKLFF. In nucleotides, the CDR3 is TGCGCCAGCAGCCTACTGACAGGGAACAATGAAAAACTGTTTTTT.

The chain links TRBV13 to TRBJ1-2; D is unresolved. V lost 5 bases, J lost 6 bases, and 10 bases lay in between. The CDR3 runs to 12 residues. Looked up from germline, CDR1 is PRHDT and CDR2 is FYEKMQ (reference sequence). The chain's CDR3 is CASSITRDGYTF. The CDR3 DNA is TGTGCCAGCAGCATTACACGGGATGGCTACACCTTC.